This record looks at one T cell receptor beta chain sequence and its context. Its antigen is unknown. In TCRdb, the 5' RACE reads were re-called with MiXCR into one record per CDR3 protein. The data hold some 240,000 distinct CDR3 sequences, with about 5.2% observed a single time. This specimen belongs to a study of T cells after yellow fever vaccination. Whole-study findings and limits: Primary-vaccination clones mostly resurfaced post-booster (under 98% CD4, more than 80% CD8).

The V gene lost 8 bases and the J gene lost 3 bases, with 8 bases spanning the gap. The germline V gene encodes CDR1 MNHNY and CDR2 SVGAGI (reference sequence). CDR3 length equals 12 residues. The chain uses TRBV6-6 and TRBJ1-5, with no clear D. The sequence was collected from a man between 18 and 35 years old who received the YFV17D yellow fever vaccine. This sample comprised CD4+ T cells sorted from PBMCs, obtained on the day of the yellow fever booster vaccination. The CDR3: CASASFNQPQHF. The CDR3 DNA reads as TGTGCCAGCGCATCATTCAATCAGCCCCAGCATTTT.